The TCR beta chain described here comes from a study of vaccination and CD4 T cells after COVID-19 (dated by TCRdb to between 2022 and 2023). About the full investigation: The convalescent cohort comprised six males and four females, including two Hispanic individuals, seven Caucasians, two Asians and one multiracial person. Participants received two doses of either the Pfizer-BioNTech BNT162b2 vaccine (n=8) or the Moderna mRNA-1273 vaccine (n=2). Control cultures received a CEFX viral epitope pool as the positive control, an HIV-1 Nef peptide pool as the negative control, or no peptide. Post-COVID blood samples from convalescent patients were collected a median of 101 days after diagnosis, with a range of roughly 30 to 161 days. The cultures were stimulated with overlapping spike peptide pools from SARS-CoV-2 and from the common cold coronaviruses HCoV-NL63, HCoV-OC43 and HCoV-229E. The time from the second vaccine dose to post-vaccine blood sampling had a median of roughly 72 days and ranged from roughly 13 to 241 days. The spike-specific CD4+ TCR repertoire was compared before and after mRNA vaccination in over nine COVID-19 convalescent patients and several infection-naive healthy vaccine recipients.

The CDR3 sequence holds 17 residues, the cysteine and phenylalanine included. Only the CDR3 region is kept as DNA, spanning 51 bases read in frame from base 1. The CDR1 and CDR2 encoded by the germline V gene are KGHDR and SFDVKD. Trimming costs V 1 base and J 0 bases, and their ends lie 12 bases apart. In its sample, this clonotype was seen a few times. The antigen it recognizes is unknown. No clone much larger than this one lies a single base away; base qualities are absent. Library generation was performed with PCR. DNA from cultured CD4+ T cells was subjected to TCR sequencing with the Oncomine TCR Beta short-read assay at the Johns Hopkins FTIC core. The QIAamp micro DNA kit was used to extract genomic DNA from the cultured CD4+ T cells. Oncomine TCR Beta libraries made from cultured CD4+ T cells were pooled using unique dual indexes and sequenced on an Illumina iSeq 100. In the paper's pipeline: Non-productive sequences were filtered out, and CDR3s that did not start with C, did not end with F or W, or were shorter than 7 amino acids were discarded. Antigen-specific clonotypes were identified using the MANAFEST web application through comparison of peptide-stimulated wells with reference and other culture wells. An FDR below 0.05, an odds ratio above 5, and a productive frequency above 0.1% in at least two of three replicate wells were required for clones to be considered positive. Cross-reactive clonotypes were defined as significantly expanded in both SARS-CoV-2 spike wells and at least one common cold coronavirus spike condition. Using R version 3.6.1, CDR3 homology was evaluated through Levenshtein distances (stringdist) along with unrooted phylogenetic trees (ape). TCRdb ran its own pipeline on the public reads, namely fastp trimming at Q25 and MiXCR clone calling, and kept in-frame beta chains. Here each entry gathers all rows of one CDR3 protein and keeps the most common genes and DNA. TCRdb, rather than the study authors, made the V and J calls. This sample comprises 15,000 to 20,000 distinct CDR3 sequences, over 40% of them detected only once. Around a fifth of the sample comes from the top ten.

The meaning of the sample's treatment or condition label: approximately 10-day PBMC culture with coronavirus spike peptide pools or control peptides (ViraFEST assay). The ViraFEST assay, used in the study, expanded antigen-specific T cells with peptide pools and then identified the expanded clonotypes through TCR sequencing. Negative nucleocapsid antibody tests before and after vaccination confirmed that the healthy vaccine recipients had no prior SARS-CoV-2 infection. Each well held two million PBMCs cultured with around 10 ug/ml peptide pools in IMDM containing around 5% human AB serum and 9 to 10 IU/ml IL-2. Half of the culture medium was replaced with fresh IL-2-containing medium on days 3 and 7. After ten to eleven days of culture, CD4+ T cells were isolated by negative selection using the EasySep CD4+ T cell isolation kit. Ficoll-Paque Plus gradient centrifugation was used to isolate PBMCs from whole blood, and the isolated PBMCs were then either used fresh or cryopreserved at -140C. In general, triplicate wells were set up for every culture condition.

On the study overall, not on this receptor specifically: The study included relatively few convalescent patients and did not analyze early timepoints after natural infection. An increase in the median number of SARS-CoV-2-reactive clonotypes from around 20 after infection to some 40 after vaccination was observed, but the change was not found to be significant. Among convalescent patients, a median roughly 90% of the SARS-CoV-2-reactive clones seen after vaccination appeared only after vaccination, which suggests priming specific to the vaccine. Of the vaccine-specific clones found in convalescent patients, nearly all (304 of 307) were mono-reactive for SARS-CoV-2 spike instead of being cross-reactive with common cold coronaviruses.

Here the sequenced sample was CD4+ T cells from blood, cultured in vitro, taken before SARS-CoV-2 vaccination. The chain couples TRBV24-1 to TRBJ2-4; perhaps TRBD1 is the D gene, with 5 bases matching. The TCR originated in a human donor who received a COVID-19 vaccine. This receptor has the CDR3 CATSDFPQVGAKNIQYF. The DNA sequence follows: TGTGCCACCAGTGATTTCCCACAGGTGGGAGCCAAAAACATTCAGTACTTC.